This record concerns one T cell receptor (beta chain) sequence. Its antigen specificity is not known. No much larger clone is present one base from it, and per-base qualities are unavailable. The data are from a study of untreated major depressive disorder (dated by TCRdb to 2016 to 2018). General notes on the study: The study was a cross-sectional case-control comparison of T cell phenotype and TCR repertoire between antidepressant-free major depressive disorder patients and individually matched non-depressed controls. Differences in Vbeta 5.1, Vbeta 11 and Vbeta 22 usage observed by flow cytometry in the whole cohort were followed up by sequencing. The research as a whole found: Because of the strict matching and exclusion criteria, the study sample was comparatively small, which limits how generalizable the findings are. In every sequenced subject, all of the top five TRBV05-01 clones were private clones. For the sequencing comparisons, one-tailed planned tests were applied to only three preselected Vbeta families. In the sequencing data, TRBV25-01 and TRBV02-01 usage matched the flow-cytometry pattern without reaching statistical significance. Sequencing confirmed higher TRBV05-01 (Vbeta 5.1) usage among CD4+ T cells of depressed patients than controls, with p = 0.040 in a one-tailed test.

The Qiagen DNeasy Blood and Tissue Kit was used to extract total genomic DNA from the purified CD4+ T cells. Using immunoSEQ immunosequencing protocols, the TCRbeta CDR3 region, as defined by IMGT, was amplified and sequenced. The authors processed their data as follows. Preprocessing of raw sequence data for PCR and sequencing error correction was performed by the immunoSEQ service. The sequence data were imported into the immunoSEQ Analyzer and were further analyzed using VDJtools v1.0.7. The paired Wilcoxon signed-rank test was used to test differences between patients and controls. Not all clones reach the TCRdb copy of this immuneACCESS table, which keeps in-frame sequences only. Checked studies attribute under half of the gap to unresolved V genes and leave the rest unexplained. The V and J calls and clone size were taken over from that table, and D and trimming were inferred from the DNA. The sample table shows roughly 17,000 clones, and roughly 90% are seen once. The ten top clones hold 0.6% of the sample.

Each depressed patient was pairwise matched to a non-depressed control for sex, age, current smoking status and body mass index. All participants were of European descent. Patients were diagnosed with major depressive disorder by DSM-IV criteria and had a Hamilton Rating Scale for Depression score of 18 or higher. Before enrollment, patients had taken no psychiatric medication, antidepressants included, for at least 8 weeks. Depression severity among patients ranged from moderate to severe. Major medical conditions, Axis I/II comorbidities, regular medication or illicit drug use, and drinking over 100 g alcohol a week were all grounds for excluding any participant. Roughly 31 ml of peripheral blood was collected from each participant into EDTA tubes. Using the BD IMag Human CD4 T Lymphocyte Enrichment Set, CD4+ T cells were purified from thawed PBMCs via magnetic negative selection. The CD4+ enrichment method typically yielded about 94% purity as confirmed by flow cytometry. A subgroup of a handful of case-control pairs, chosen blind to chemokine receptor expression and flow-cytometric repertoire skewing results, underwent TCRbeta sequencing. All blood samples were drawn in the morning at 8:00 a.m., and PBMCs were separated by Ficoll-Hypaque gradient centrifugation. PBMCs were cryopreserved by gradual cooling to -80 degrees C and were kept in liquid nitrogen until assay.

The germline V and J ends show losses of 1 base and 0 bases respectively, and no gene match explains 2 bases of the junction. The CDR1 and CDR2 encoded by the germline V gene are MNHEY and SVGAGI. CDR3 length: 15 amino acids, cysteine to phenylalanine. Left in the record is the CDR3 DNA by itself, 45 bases read in frame from the first base. The specimen sequenced was CD4+ T cells from PBMCs. The receptor's source is a woman in her forties with major depressive disorder. Rearrangement joined TRBV6-5 to TRBJ2-5, with TRBD2 matching 7 junction bases. The DNA is as follows: TGTGCCAGCAGTTACTGGGGGGGATACCAAGAGACCCAGTACTTC. Its protein is CASSYWGGYQETQYF.